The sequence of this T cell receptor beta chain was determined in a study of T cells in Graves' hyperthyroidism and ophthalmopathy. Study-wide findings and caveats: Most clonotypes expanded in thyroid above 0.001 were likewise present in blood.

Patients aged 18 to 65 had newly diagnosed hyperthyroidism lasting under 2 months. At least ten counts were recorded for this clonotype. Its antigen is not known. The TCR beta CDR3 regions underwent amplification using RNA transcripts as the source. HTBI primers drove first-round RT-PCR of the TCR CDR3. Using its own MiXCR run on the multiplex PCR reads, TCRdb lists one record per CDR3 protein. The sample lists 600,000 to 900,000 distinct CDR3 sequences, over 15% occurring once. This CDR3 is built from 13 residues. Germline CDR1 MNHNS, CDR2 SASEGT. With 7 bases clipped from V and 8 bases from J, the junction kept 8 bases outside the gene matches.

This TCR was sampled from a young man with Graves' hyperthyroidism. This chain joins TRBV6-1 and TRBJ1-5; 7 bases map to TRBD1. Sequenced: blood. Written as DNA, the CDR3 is TGTGCCAGCAATGACAGGGATTGGGAGCCCCAGCATTTT. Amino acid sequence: CASNDRDWEPQHF.